The next 25 T cell receptor beta chains were all read from a single sample in a study of blood T cell repertoires in COVID-19. Profiled with immunoSEQ multiplex PCR; TCRdb holds only in-frame clones, not every one. The sample shows over 150,000 clones, 82% of them seen only once. The sequencing sample was made of peripheral blood. These receptors were taken from an elderly woman with active or convalescent COVID-19.

The rearrangement uses TRBV6-1 and TRBJ1-5, with D perhaps TRBD1 (5 bases). Germline V gene lookup returns CDR1 MNHNS and CDR2 SASEGT. The CDR3 length is 15 residues. V was clipped by 0 bases and J by 7 bases, with 13 bases between them. The CDR3, as DNA: TGTGCCAGCAGTGAAGCAGGCAGGGCGCAGCAGCCCCAGCATTTT. Amino acid sequence: CASSEAGRAQQPQHF.

This chain uses TRBV2 with TRBJ1-1; D may be TRBD1 (5 bases). The length of the CDR3 is 15 residues. V lost 2 bases, J lost 3 bases, and 13 bases lay in between. Germline V gene sequence: CDR1 SNHLY, CDR2 FYNNEI. The chain's CDR3 is CASSERGNWDTEAFF. The DNA of the CDR3 is TGTGCCAGCAGTGAACGGGGGAATTGGGACACTGAAGCTTTCTTT.

CDR3 nucleotide sequence: TGTGCCACTAGGACTAGCGGTTACTACGAGCAGTACTTC. It encodes CATRTSGYYEQYF. V gene TRBV10-3 combines with J gene TRBJ2-7; 10 nucleotides line up with TRBD2. Looked up from germline, CDR1 is ENHRY and CDR2 is SYGVKD. Unmatched junction bases numbered 6, after V lost 10 bases and J lost 3 bases. This CDR3 spans 13 amino acids.

The CDR3, as DNA: TGCGCCAGCAGCTTGGCAGGGATTGAGACAGATACGCAGTATTTT. Protein product: CASSLAGIETDTQYF. The V gene is TRBV5-1, the J gene TRBJ2-3; D possibly corresponds to TRBD1 (5 bases). The CDR3 is 15 residues long. V lost 0 bases and J 3 bases, leaving 11 bases between the germline ends. The germline V gene encodes CDR1 SGHRS and CDR2 YFSETQ.

This clone is a singleton in its sample. For the CDR3, the DNA is TGTGCCAGTAGTATAGGCCGACAGGTTTACAATGAGCAGTTCTTC. Protein sequence: CASSIGRQVYNEQFF. This rearrangement joins TRBV19 to TRBJ2-1, with D possibly matching TRBD1 (6 bases). Between the trimmed V and J ends, which lost 1 base and 4 bases, there was a span of 11 bases. The CDR3 contains 15 residues. Per the germline V gene, CDR1 is LNHDA and CDR2 is SQIVND (reference sequence).

The V gene is TRBV11-2, the J gene TRBJ2-7; 10 bases fit TRBD1. V was clipped by 3 bases and J by 6 bases; unmatched bases: 11. The germline V gene encodes CDR1 SGHAT and CDR2 FQNNGV. CDR3 length equals 16 residues. The CDR3, as DNA: TGTGCCAGCAGCTTTCGGGCAGGGACAGGGGTTTCCGAGCAGTACTTC. Its translation is CASSFRAGTGVSEQYF.

The rearrangement joins TRBV28 to TRBJ2-7; 7 nucleotides line up with TRBD1. Germline-derived CDR1 and CDR2 are MDHEN and SYDVKM. After removal of 6 bases from V and 3 bases from J, the junction contained 11 bases not matched to a gene. This CDR3 is 15 amino acids long. CDR3 DNA: TGTGCCAGCAGAACCCCCTGGGACAGTTTCTACGAGCAGTACTTC. Its translation: CASRTPWDSFYEQYF. The variable domain in full, completed from reference TRBV28 and TRBJ2-7, reads DVKVTQSSRYLVKRTGEKVFLECVQDMDHENMFWYRQDPGLGLRLIYFSYDVKMKEKGDIPEGYSVSREKKERFSLILESASTNQTSMYLCASRTPWDSFYEQYFGPGTRLTVT.

The chain uses TRBV18 and TRBJ1-2, with D unresolved. The V end lost 0 bases, the J end lost 0 bases, and 8 bases lay between the germline ends. Germline CDR1 is KGHSH and CDR2 is LQKENI. The CDR3 consists of 15 residues. The CDR3 nucleotides are TGTGCCAGCTCACCACCGCGGGAATCTAACTATGGCTACACCTTC. It yields the protein CASSPPRESNYGYTF.

This clone has just one count. V gene TRBV18 combines with J gene TRBJ2-2, with 9 bases aligning to TRBD2. CDR1 is KGHSH, CDR2 LQKENI, per germline. This CDR3 contains 17 residues. The V gene end was trimmed by 3 bases and the J gene end by 4 bases; junction bases not matched to a gene: 9. CDR3 sequence reads: CASSPSPLAGATGELFF. The CDR3 DNA reads TGTGCCAGCTCACCGTCCCCGTTAGCGGGAGCCACCGGGGAGCTGTTTTTT.

The CDR3 nucleotides are TGTGCCAGCAGCGTAGAGGGTGGAGGAGCCTATAATTCACCCCTCCACTTT. Translating gives CASSVEGGGAYNSPLHF. The chain links TRBV9 to TRBJ1-6; D is unresolved. V lost 0 bases, J lost 2 bases, and 12 bases lay in between. The germline gives CDR1 SGDLS, CDR2 YYNGEE. CDR3 length equals 17 residues.

The chain carries TRBV28 and TRBJ1-1, with D possibly being TRBD1 (6 bases). The germline V and J ends were trimmed by 8 bases and 3 bases, with 10 bases remaining between them. The CDR3 has 12 residues. Per the germline V gene, CDR1 is MDHEN and CDR2 is SYDVKM. CDR3 amino acids: CASQRGYTEAFF. The CDR3 bases are TGTGCCAGCCAAAGGGGGTACACTGAAGCTTTCTTT.

The gene calls are TRBV2 and TRBJ2-7, with D perhaps matching TRBD1 (6 bases). The CDR3 is 13 amino acids. The ends were cut back, 11 bases at V and 4 bases at J, with 18 bases in the middle. Germline V gene data show CDR1 as SNHLY and CDR2 as FYNNEI. The CDR3, as DNA: TGTGCCCTAGCCCAGGGGCGCGGGTACGAGCAGTACTTC. This translates into CALAQGRGYEQYF.

J is TRBJ2-7 and V is TRBV27; 15 positions match TRBD2. Germline CDR1 and CDR2: MNHEY and SMNVEV (reference sequence). CDR3 length: 17 residues. Unmatched junction bases numbered 8, after V lost 7 bases and J lost 1 base. The DNA of the CDR3 is TGTGCCAGCAAGCCATGGACTAGCGGGAGGGTGTCCTACGAGCAGTACTTC. This codes for CASKPWTSGRVSYEQYF.

The chain carries TRBV9 and TRBJ2-1, with 9 bases aligning to TRBD2. The germline CDR1 and CDR2 sequences are SGDLS and YYNGEE. Trimming at V came to 5 bases and at J to 8 bases, leaving 8 bases not matched to a gene. This CDR3 comprises 14 residues. The CDR3 DNA sequence: TGTGCCAGCAGTGGAGCTAGCGGGAAATATGAGCAGTTCTTC. As protein: CASSGASGKYEQFF.

This chain connects TRBV9 to TRBJ1-2; weak D call: TRBD1 (5 bases). Trimming stripped 0 bases from V and 8 bases from J, with 20 bases between. The CDR3 totals 16 residues. Per the germline V gene, CDR1 is SGDLS and CDR2 is YYNGEE. The CDR3 region is CASSVAPSGGSGGYTF. The CDR3, as DNA: TGTGCCAGCAGCGTAGCCCCCTCGGGGGGGTCGGGGGGCTACACCTTC. The variable domain in full, with the rest retrieved from reference TRBV9 and TRBJ1-2, is DSGVTQTPKHLITATGQRVTLRCSPRSGDLSVYWYQQSLDQGLQFLIQYYNGEERAKGNILERFSAQQFPDLHSELNLSSLELGDSALYFCASSVAPSGGSGGYTFGSGTRLTVV.

The DNA of the CDR3 is TGTGCCAGCAGCGTAAGCGTCGTCGGAAACACCATATATTTT. Translated: CASSVSVVGNTIYF. This chain joins TRBV9 and TRBJ1-3, with D unresolved. The germline gives CDR1 SGDLS, CDR2 YYNGEE. CDR3 size: 14 residues. Deletions cut 1 base from V and 4 bases from J, with 9 bases between. The entire variable domain, with the rest obtained from reference TRBV9 and TRBJ1-3, is as follows: DSGVTQTPKHLITATGQRVTLRCSPRSGDLSVYWYQQSLDQGLQFLIQYYNGEERAKGNILERFSAQQFPDLHSELNLSSLELGDSALYFCASSVSVVGNTIYFGEGSWLTVV.

This chain joins TRBV2 and TRBJ1-2, with unresolved D. Germline V lookup: CDR1 SNHLY, CDR2 FYNNEI. The V gene lost 6 bases and the J gene lost 2 bases, with 10 bases spanning the gap. The CDR3 has 13 residues. The CDR3 coding sequence is TGTGCCAGCAGCGGCTTGGGCAACTATGGCTACACCTTC. Translation: CASSGLGNYGYTF. Full variable domain (remainder filled in from reference TRBV2 and TRBJ1-2): EPEVTQTPSHQVTQMGQEVILRCVPISNHLYFYWYRQILGQKVEFLVSFYNNEISEKSEIFDDQFSVERPDGSNFTLKIRSTKLEDSAMYFCASSGLGNYGYTFGSGTRLTVV.

V is TRBV6-5 and J is TRBJ1-3, with 7 bases matching TRBD1. CDR1 and CDR2 (germline): MNHEY, SVGAGI. V lost 8 bases to trimming and J lost 4 bases; unmatched junction nucleotides: 8. This CDR3 spans 14 amino acids. In DNA form, the CDR3 reads TGTGCCAGCGGACAGGCTTACCAGGGAAACACCATATATTTT. Protein sequence: CASGQAYQGNTIYF.

This clone was observed many times. This sequence joins TRBV6-5 and TRBJ2-1; possible D gene TRBD2, 5 bases. The germline CDR1 and CDR2 sequences are MNHEY and SVGAGI. The CDR3 totals 13 residues. The germline V and J ends were trimmed by 8 bases and 6 bases, with 14 bases remaining between them. In DNA form, the CDR3 reads TGTGCCAGCGAGCCGGGGAGCCGCAATGAGCAGTTCTTC. The encoded protein is CASEPGSRNEQFF.

This clone showed up just a few times. The chain recombines TRBV5-1 with TRBJ1-1, with a possible D match to TRBD1 (5 bases). The V end was cut by 2 bases, the J end by 4 bases, with 15 bases between. Germline CDR1 is SGHRS and CDR2 is YFSETQ. The CDR3 is 15 residues long. CDR3 in amino acids: CASSFVQGSGTEAFF. In nucleotides, the CDR3 is TGCGCCAGCAGCTTTGTCCAGGGATCGGGCACTGAAGCTTTCTTT.

The chain links TRBV19 to TRBJ2-1, with a weak D call TRBD2 (6 bases). V was pared by 5 bases and J by 9 bases, with 17 bases between. Germline CDR1 reads LNHDA; CDR2 reads SQIVND (reference sequence). This CDR3 is built from 14 residues. The CDR3 region is CASSGRRQFSEQFF. In nucleotides, the CDR3 is TGTGCCAGTAGTGGGAGGAGACAATTCAGTGAGCAGTTCTTC.

The V gene is TRBV19, the J gene TRBJ1-2, with D unclear. The CDR3 extends over 13 amino acids. V dropped 4 bases and J dropped 8 bases, with 14 bases sitting between them. Germline-derived CDR1 and CDR2 are LNHDA and SQIVND (reference sequence). CDR3 region: CASSTGTRRGYTF. The CDR3 DNA is TGTGCCAGTAGTACGGGTACCCGACGGGGCTACACCTTC. The full variable domain, with the rest looked up from reference TRBV19 and TRBJ1-2, is DGGITQSPKYLFRKEGQNVTLSCEQNLNHDAMYWYRQDPGQGLRLIYYSQIVNDFQKGDIAEGYSVSREKKESFPLTVTSAQKNPTAFYLCASSTGTRRGYTFGSGTRLTVV.

V is TRBV5-6 and J is TRBJ1-1; tentatively, D is TRBD1 (6 bases). Trimming stripped 6 bases from V and 1 base from J, with 16 bases between. This CDR3 is built from 15 residues. Germline CDR1 reads SGHDT; CDR2 reads YYEEEE. CDR3 sequence (DNA): TGTGCCAGCACCCTTGGGGGACATGCGAACACTGAAGCTTTCTTT. This translates into CASTLGGHANTEAFF.

This clone was detected only a few times. The rearrangement links TRBV25-1 to TRBJ2-3; 10 nucleotides match TRBD2. The CDR3 totals 16 residues. V lost 3 bases and J lost 3; bases outside the gene matches: 6. The germline V gene has CDR1 MGHDK and CDR2 SYGVNS. In nucleotides, the CDR3 is TGTGCCAGCAGTGACCCCGGACTAGCGGATACAGATACGCAGTATTTT. Its translation is CASSDPGLADTDTQYF.

The chain links TRBV12-3 or TRBV12-4 to TRBJ2-7, with a weak D call TRBD1 (6 bases). This CDR3 region has 13 residues. V shed 6 bases and J shed 3 bases, with 12 bases lying between them. CDR3: CASSHEGVYEQYF. The CDR3, as DNA: TGTGCCAGCAGCCATGAGGGGGTCTACGAGCAGTACTTC.